This record covers a single T cell receptor (beta chain). The antigen remains undetermined. CDR1 SGHTA and CDR2 FQGNSA come from the germline V gene. The CDR3 sequence is 13 residues long. Trimming pared 4 bases from V and 3 bases from J, leaving 9 bases between. TCRs were sequenced from a few patients responding to pembrolizumab. Sequenced by immunoSEQ multiplex PCR; TCRdb stores in-frame clones only, minus some. Here the sample spans 25,000 to 30,000 clones, about four fifths being singletons. This entry belongs to a study of PD-1 blockade in mismatch repair-deficient tumors. Findings and limits, study-wide: Tumor-resident clones, often absent from pretreatment blood, expanded after pembrolizumab and then contracted.

The chain couples TRBV7-2 to TRBJ2-5; no clear D. This material consisted of PBMCs, taken before pembrolizumab treatment. The TCR sequence derives from an adult with mismatch repair-deficient cancer. In nucleotides, the CDR3 is TGTGCCAGCAGCTCAGTCTTAAAAGAGACCCAGTACTTC. Its protein is CASSSVLKETQYF.